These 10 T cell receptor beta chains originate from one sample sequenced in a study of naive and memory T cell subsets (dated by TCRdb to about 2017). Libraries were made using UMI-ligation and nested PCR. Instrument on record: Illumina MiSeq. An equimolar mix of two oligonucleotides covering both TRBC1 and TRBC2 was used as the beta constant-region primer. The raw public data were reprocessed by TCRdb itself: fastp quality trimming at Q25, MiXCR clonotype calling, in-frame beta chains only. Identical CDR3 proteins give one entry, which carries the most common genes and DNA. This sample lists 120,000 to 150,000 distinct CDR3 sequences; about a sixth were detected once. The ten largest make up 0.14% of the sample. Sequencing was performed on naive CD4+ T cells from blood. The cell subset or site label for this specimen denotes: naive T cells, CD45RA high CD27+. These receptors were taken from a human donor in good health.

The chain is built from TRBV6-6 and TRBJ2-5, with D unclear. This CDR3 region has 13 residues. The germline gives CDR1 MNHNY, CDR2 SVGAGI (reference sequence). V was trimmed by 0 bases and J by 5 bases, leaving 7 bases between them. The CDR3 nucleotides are TGTGCCAGCAGTTACTCGTCTTGGGAGACCCAGTACTTC. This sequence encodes CASSYSSWETQYF.

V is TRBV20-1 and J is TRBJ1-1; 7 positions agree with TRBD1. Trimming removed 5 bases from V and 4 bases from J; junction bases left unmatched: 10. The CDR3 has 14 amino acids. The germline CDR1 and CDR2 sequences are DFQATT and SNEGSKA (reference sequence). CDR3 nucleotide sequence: TGCAGTGCTTCAAGAGGACAGGTGGGCACTGAAGCTTTCTTT. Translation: CSASRGQVGTEAFF.

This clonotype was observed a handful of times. The CDR3 is CSVERQGVSYNEQFF. The CDR3 coding sequence is TGCAGCGTTGAGCGTCAGGGGGTATCCTACAATGAGCAGTTCTTC. The chain joins TRBV29-1 to TRBJ2-1, with 7 bases aligning to TRBD1. The junction had 6 bases not matched to a gene; V was cut back by 3 bases and J by 1 base. In germline, CDR1 is SQVTM, CDR2 ANQGSEA. The CDR3 is 15 residues long.

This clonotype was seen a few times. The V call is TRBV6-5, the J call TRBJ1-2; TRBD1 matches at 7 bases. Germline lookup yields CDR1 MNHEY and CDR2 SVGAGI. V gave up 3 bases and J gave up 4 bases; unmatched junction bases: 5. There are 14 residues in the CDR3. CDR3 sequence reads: CASSYRHRGYGYTF. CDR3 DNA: TGTGCCAGCAGTTATCGCCACAGGGGCTATGGCTACACCTTC.

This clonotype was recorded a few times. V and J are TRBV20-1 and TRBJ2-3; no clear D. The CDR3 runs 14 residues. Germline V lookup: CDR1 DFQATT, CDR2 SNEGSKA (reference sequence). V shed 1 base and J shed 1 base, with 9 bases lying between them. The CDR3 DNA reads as TGCAGTGCTAGAGTTGGCTTGGGCACAGATACGCAGTATTTT. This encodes CSARVGLGTDTQYF.

This CDR3 reads CASSIAGQGKSPLHF. In DNA form, the CDR3 reads TGTGCCAGCAGTATAGCGGGACAGGGTAAATCACCCCTCCACTTT. The V gene is TRBV6-5, the J gene TRBJ1-6, with 9 nucleotides matching TRBD1. Germline V gene sequence: CDR1 MNHEY, CDR2 SVGAGI. The CDR3 consists of 15 residues. V lost 5 bases to trimming and J lost 10 bases; unmatched junction nucleotides: 9.

The CDR3 DNA is TGTGCCAGCAGTGAAGTTCGCGCTTTCTTT. This encodes CASSEVRAFF. The rearrangement links TRBV6-1 to TRBJ1-1; D ambiguous. CDR1 MNHNS and CDR2 SASEGT come from the germline V gene. Trimming stripped 1 base from V and 11 bases from J, with 5 bases between. This CDR3 is built from 10 residues.

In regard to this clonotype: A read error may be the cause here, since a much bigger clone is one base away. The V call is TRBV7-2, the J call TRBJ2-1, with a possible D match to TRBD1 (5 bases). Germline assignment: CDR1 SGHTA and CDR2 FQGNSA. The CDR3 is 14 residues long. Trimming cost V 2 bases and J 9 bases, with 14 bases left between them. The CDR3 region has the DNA TGTGCCAGCAGCTTATATGGGGCTTGGGGTGAGCAGTTCTTC. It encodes CASSLYGAWGEQFF. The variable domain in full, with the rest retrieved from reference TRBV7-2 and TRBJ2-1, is GAGVSQSPSNKVTEKGKDVELRCDPISGHTALYWYRQSLGQGLEFLIYFQGNSAPDKSGLPSDRFSAERTGGSVSTLTIQRTQQEDSAVYLCASSLYGAWGEQFFGPGTRLTVL.

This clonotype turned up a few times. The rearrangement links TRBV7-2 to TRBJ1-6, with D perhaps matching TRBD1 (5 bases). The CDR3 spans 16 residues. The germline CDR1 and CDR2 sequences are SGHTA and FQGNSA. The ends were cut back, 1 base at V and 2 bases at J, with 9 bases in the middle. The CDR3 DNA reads TGTGCCAGCAGCTTAGGGGTAGGGGCCTATAATTCACCCCTCCACTTT. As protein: CASSLGVGAYNSPLHF.

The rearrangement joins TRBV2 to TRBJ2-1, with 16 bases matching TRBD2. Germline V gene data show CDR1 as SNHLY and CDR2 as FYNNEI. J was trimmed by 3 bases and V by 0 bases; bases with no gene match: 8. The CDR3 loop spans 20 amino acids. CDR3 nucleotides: TGTGCCAGCAGTGAAGCGGACGGGACTAGCGGGAGGGCCCTCTACAATGAGCAGTTCTTC. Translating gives CASSEADGTSGRALYNEQFF.